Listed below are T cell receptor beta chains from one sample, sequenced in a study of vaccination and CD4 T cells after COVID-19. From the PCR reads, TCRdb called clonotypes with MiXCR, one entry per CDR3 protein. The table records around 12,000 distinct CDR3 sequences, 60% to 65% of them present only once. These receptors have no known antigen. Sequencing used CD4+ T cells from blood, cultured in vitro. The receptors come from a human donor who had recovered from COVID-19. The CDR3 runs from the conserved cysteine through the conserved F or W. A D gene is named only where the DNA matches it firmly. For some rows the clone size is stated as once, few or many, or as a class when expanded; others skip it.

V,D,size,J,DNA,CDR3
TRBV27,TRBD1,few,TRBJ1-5,TGTGCCAGCGGAATTCGGAGAGGGGGCGATCAGCCCCAGCATTTT,CASGIRRGGDQPQHF
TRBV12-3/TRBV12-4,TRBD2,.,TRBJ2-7,TGTGCCAGCAGTTTTCCGGGGACTAGCGACGAGCAGTACTTC,CASSFPGTSDEQYF
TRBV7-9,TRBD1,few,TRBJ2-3,TGTGCCAGCAGCCCGGGGACAGCTAGCACAGATACGCAGTATTTT,CASSPGTASTDTQYF
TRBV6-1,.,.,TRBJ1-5,TGTGCCAGCAGTAAGTATAGCAATCAGCCCCAGCATTTT,CASSKYSNQPQHF
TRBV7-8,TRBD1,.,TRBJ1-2,TGTGCCAGCAGCTTACAGGGGGCGGACTATGGCTACACCTTC,CASSLQGADYGYTF
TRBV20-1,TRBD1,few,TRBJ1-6,TGCAGTGCCAACCATCGGGACAGTTGGAATTCACCCCTCCACTTT,CSANHRDSWNSPLHF
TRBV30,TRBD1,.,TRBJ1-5,TGTGCCTGGAGTGGAGGGGGCGGGAGCAATCAGCCCCAGCATTTT,CAWSGGGGSNQPQHF
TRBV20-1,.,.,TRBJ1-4,TGCAGTGCTGCCGACAGGTTCGATGAAAAACTGTTTTTT,CSAADRFDEKLFF
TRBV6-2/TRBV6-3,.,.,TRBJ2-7,TGTGCCAGCAGTTACGGATTGGACAGCTCCTACGAGCAGTACTTC,CASSYGLDSSYEQYF
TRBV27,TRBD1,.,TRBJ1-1,TGTGCCAGCAGTTTGACAGGGAGTATGAACACTGAAGCTTTCTTT,CASSLTGSMNTEAFF
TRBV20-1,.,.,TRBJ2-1,TGCAGTGTCCCGCGGACGTTAAATGAGCAGTTCTTC,CSVPRTLNEQFF
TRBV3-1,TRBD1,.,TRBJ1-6,TGTGCCAGCAGCCCCTCGGGACAGTCACCCCTCCACTTT,CASSPSGQSPLHF
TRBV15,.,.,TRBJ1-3,TGTGCCACCAGCAGATCAATTACTAACTGGGGCGAAAACACCATATATTTT,CATSRSITNWGENTIYF
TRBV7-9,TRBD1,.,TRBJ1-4,TGTGCCAGCAGCGCCACCCCGGGACAGGGTTTTGCGGAACTGTTTTTT,CASSATPGQGFAELFF
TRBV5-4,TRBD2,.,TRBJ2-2,TGTGCCAGCAGCCTAAGCGGGAGGAACGGGGAGCTGTTTTTT,CASSLSGRNGELFF
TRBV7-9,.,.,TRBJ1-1,TGTGCCAGCAGCCCGCGGGGGGGAGGGAGCACTGAAGCTTTCTTT,CASSPRGGGSTEAFF
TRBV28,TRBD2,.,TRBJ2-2,TGTGCCGTGGAGCGGGAAAGGAGCGGGGAGCTGTTTTTT,CAVERERSGELFF
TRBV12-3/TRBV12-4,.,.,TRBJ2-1,TGTGCCAGCAGTGTCCTGGCGGGACCCCACAATGAGCAGTTCTTC,CASSVLAGPHNEQFF
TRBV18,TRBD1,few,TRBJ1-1,TGTGCCAGCTCACCGGGACAGGGCCTCATGAACACTGAAGCTTTCTTT,CASSPGQGLMNTEAFF
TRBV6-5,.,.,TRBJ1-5,TGTGCCAGCAGTTACAGCCGGGGGGATAATCAGCCCCAGCATTTT,CASSYSRGDNQPQHF
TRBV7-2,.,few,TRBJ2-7,TGTGCCAGCAGCCTAGAGATCGGCTCCTACGAGCAGTACTTC,CASSLEIGSYEQYF
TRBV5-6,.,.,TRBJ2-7,TGTGCCAGCAGCTTGAAAGGGGGCTCCTACGAGCAGTACTTC,CASSLKGGSYEQYF
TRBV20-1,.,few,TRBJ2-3,TGCAGTGCTACGCGCTCGGGTATCACAGATACGCAGTATTTT,CSATRSGITDTQYF
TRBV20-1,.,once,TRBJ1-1,TGCAGTGCTGAGCTCACGTCGGCAGACCTGAACACTGAAGCTTTCTTT,CSAELTSADLNTEAFF
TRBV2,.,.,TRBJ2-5,TGTGCCAGCGTTTACCAAGAGACCCAGTACTTC,CASVYQETQYF
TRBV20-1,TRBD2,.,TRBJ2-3,TGCAGTGCTAGAGACGAGCGGGAGGCCACCACAGATACGCAGTATTTT,CSARDEREATTDTQYF
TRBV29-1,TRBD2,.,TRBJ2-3,TGCAGCGTTGAGGGTCGAGCGGGAGGGATAGATACGCAGTATTTT,CSVEGRAGGIDTQYF
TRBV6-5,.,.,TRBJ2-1,TGTGCCAGCAGTTACCACGCACCGGAACCTACAGGGAGCTCCTACAATGAGCAGTTCTTC,CASSYHAPEPTGSSYNEQFF